The sequence of this TCR beta chain was determined in a study of cytomegalovirus exposure and HLA in healthy donors. This clone was seen a few times. 60 Vbeta and 13 Jbeta primers were used in PCR. Repertoires were generated with immunoSEQ multiplex PCR, while TCRdb's copy carries only in-frame clones and drops some. The sample includes 100,000 or so clones, around 74% of them seen just once. Trimming took 4 bases from V and 3 from J; bases not matched to a gene: 7. CDR1 and CDR2 from the germline V gene are MNHEY and SMNVEV (reference sequence). The CDR3 is 15 amino acids. The TCR comes from a man in his forties or fifties in good health and CMV-seronegative. Sequences were obtained from PBMCs. The J gene is TRBJ2-5, the V gene TRBV27; 8 bases are shared with TRBD1. As DNA, the CDR3 is TGTGCCAGCAGTTCCCTAGGACAGGGAAAAGAGACCCAGTACTTC. This gives the protein CASSSLGQGKETQYF.